This T cell receptor (beta chain) stems from a study of technical replicates of blood from a handful of donors. TCRdb keeps only in-frame clones here, not all; method: immunoSEQ multiplex PCR. The table records some 64,000 clones, roughly 97% of them present only once. Germline V lookup: CDR1 LNHDA, CDR2 SQIVND (reference sequence). This CDR3 is built from 11 residues. V dropped 7 bases and J dropped 8; count of bases not matched to a gene: 4. The origin of this receptor is a human donor in good health. V usage is TRBV19 and J usage is TRBJ2-5, with 7 bases aligning to TRBD1. Sequencing was carried out using T cells isolated from PBMCs. CDR3 nucleotide sequence: TGTGCCAGTATCGGGACAGTCACCCAGTACTTC. The encoded protein is CASIGTVTQYF.